The present entry profiles one TCR beta chain with its context. The antigen remains unidentified. This entry is derived from a study of T cell responses to AZD1222 COVID-19 vaccine. Overall study results and limits: Donors skewed white British and female; clonal diversity was possibly underestimated. At 160-218 and 743-854, vaccine-associated CD4 TCRs were dominant, and they spanned spike.

Some second doses came at about 4 weeks and others at about 12 weeks; these were pooled. Sequencing was performed with immunoSEQ multiplex PCR; in TCRdb, only in-frame clones are kept and a portion is missing. The repertoire holds roughly 70,000 clones, with about 91% as singletons. CDR3 length equals 14 residues. V lost 7 bases and J lost 4, with 14 bases in between. CDR1 and CDR2 (germline): SGHRS, YFSETQ. The material sequenced was peripheral blood, taken 28 days after the second AZD1222 dose. This chain uses TRBV5-1 with TRBJ1-4; the D is unclear. This sequence was found in an adult who received the AZD1222 COVID-19 vaccine. CDR3 sequence reads: CASGGGQLNEKLFF. DNA for the CDR3: TGCGCCAGCGGAGGTGGGCAGCTTAATGAAAAACTGTTTTTT.